The clone carrying this TCR beta chain was recorded a few times. Per sample, no less than 5.5 micrograms of total RNA were extracted. Combining a sample-barcoded 5' primer with a J-beta primer mix, a second PCR ran for about 7 to 12 cycles. TCRdb recomputed calls from the 5' RACE reads with MiXCR, one row per CDR3 protein. This table holds over 1,500,000 distinct CDR3 sequences, around half found once. Trimming took 0 bases from V and 3 from J; bases not matched to a gene: 14. The CDR3 has 19 residues. The germline V gene encodes CDR1 DFQATT and CDR2 SNEGSKA (reference sequence). This specimen belongs to a study of blood T cells in healthy people across ages.

The sample taken for sequencing was blood. The chain couples TRBV20-1 to TRBJ2-3; 11 bases agree with TRBD2. The sequence came from a woman aged 40 to 49 in good health. This CDR3 reads CSARDSSFPSGGMTDTQYF. The CDR3 DNA sequence: TGCAGTGCTAGAGATTCATCCTTTCCTAGCGGGGGGATGACAGATACGCAGTATTTT.